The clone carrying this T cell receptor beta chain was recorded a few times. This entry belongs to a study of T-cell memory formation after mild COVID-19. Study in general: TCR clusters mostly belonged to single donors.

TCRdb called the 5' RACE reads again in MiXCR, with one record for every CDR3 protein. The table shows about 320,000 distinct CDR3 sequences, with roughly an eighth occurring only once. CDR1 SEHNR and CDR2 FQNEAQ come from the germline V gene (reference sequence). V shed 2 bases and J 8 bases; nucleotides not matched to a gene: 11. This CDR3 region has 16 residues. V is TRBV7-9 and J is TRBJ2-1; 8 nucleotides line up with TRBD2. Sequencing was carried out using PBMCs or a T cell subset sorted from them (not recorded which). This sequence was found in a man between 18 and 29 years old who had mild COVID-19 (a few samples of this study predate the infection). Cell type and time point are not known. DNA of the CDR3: TGTGCCAGCAGCTTAACTGGGACTAGACATCGGGATGAGCAGTTCTTC. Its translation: CASSLTGTRHRDEQFF.